Below are 20 T cell receptor beta chains sequenced from a single sample in a study of beta chain features in type 1 diabetes. Study-wide results and limits: Type 1 diabetes patients had moderately but significantly shorter TCRB CDR3s in all four CD4+ subsets.

Since all of the isolated RNA was reverse transcribed, expressed TCRB transcripts were what got sequenced. This table comes from immunoSEQ multiplex PCR, and its TCRdb copy is limited to in-frame clones, with some not included. The table has 300,000 to 400,000 clones, 8% to 10% seen once. The antigens for these receptors are not known. What was sequenced was central memory CD4+ T cells from blood. All receptors derive from a young man with type 1 diabetes.

The chain uses TRBV7-2 and TRBJ2-5; 15 bases align to TRBD2. V gave up 7 bases and J gave up 5 bases; unmatched junction bases: 8. Germline V gene lookup returns CDR1 SGHTA and CDR2 FQGNSA. The CDR3 is 16 residues long. CDR3 bases: TGTGCCAGCAACATCGGGACTAGCGGGAGGAAGGAGACCCAGTACTTC. This encodes CASNIGTSGRKETQYF. Full variable domain (rest looked up from reference TRBV7-2 and TRBJ2-5): GAGVSQSPSNKVTEKGKDVELRCDPISGHTALYWYRQSLGQGLEFLIYFQGNSAPDKSGLPSDRFSAERTGGSVSTLTIQRTQQEDSAVYLCASNIGTSGRKETQYFGPGTRLLVL.

This chain joins TRBV7-3 and TRBJ1-4; TRBD1 matches 10 bases. The trim removed 2 bases at V and 6 bases at J, leaving 3 bases unmatched. The germline V gene encodes CDR1 SGHTA and CDR2 FQGTGA. The CDR3 consists of 15 residues. DNA of the CDR3: TGTGCCAGCAGCTTATATGGGACAGGGGATGAAAAACTGTTTTTT. Translated: CASSLYGTGDEKLFF.

The sample holds many counts of this clone. The chain couples TRBV7-2 to TRBJ2-1; D remains unclear. The V end was cut by 0 bases, the J end by 8 bases, with 2 bases between. The CDR3 is made up of 11 amino acids. Germline CDR1 reads SGHTA; CDR2 reads FQGNSA. This CDR3 is CASSLADEQFF. Written as DNA, the CDR3 is TGTGCCAGCAGCTTAGCCGATGAGCAGTTCTTC.

At least ten counts were recorded for this clone. V usage is TRBV27 and J usage is TRBJ2-3; D may be TRBD2 (5 bases). V was cut by 7 bases and J by 2 bases, with 16 bases left in between. The CDR3 length is 15 residues. Per the germline V gene, CDR1 is MNHEY and CDR2 is SMNVEV (reference sequence). Here the CDR3 DNA reads TGTGCCAGCAACGCCCGGGGAGAGATCACAGATACGCAGTATTTT. Its translation: CASNARGEITDTQYF.

This clone was recorded a few times. This chain uses TRBV19 with TRBJ2-3, with D perhaps given as TRBD1 or TRBD2 (5 bases each). CDR3 size: 14 residues. Germline V lookup: CDR1 LNHDA, CDR2 SQIVND (reference sequence). V lost 7 bases and J 2 bases, leaving 13 bases between the germline ends. CDR3 in amino acids: CASMNGDLTDTQYF. CDR3 coding DNA: TGTGCCAGTATGAACGGGGACCTCACAGATACGCAGTATTTT.

In its sample, this clone was seen a few times. The gene calls are TRBV28 and TRBJ2-4; 7 nucleotides match TRBD2. The CDR3 extends over 15 amino acids. Trimming took 2 bases from V and 7 from J; bases not matched to a gene: 8. CDR1 and CDR2 from the germline V gene are MDHEN and SYDVKM. The CDR3 loop is CASSLTQVGGNIQYF. The DNA of the CDR3 is TGTGCCAGCAGTTTAACACAGGTGGGGGGGAACATTCAGTACTTC.

This clone was picked up a small number of times. This sequence joins TRBV7-9 and TRBJ2-4; D is perhaps TRBD1 or TRBD2 (5 bases each). The CDR3 is 15 residues long. Germline V gene sequence: CDR1 SEHNR, CDR2 FQNEAQ (reference sequence). The V and J ends lost 8 bases and 1 base respectively, with 15 bases between them. CDR3 bases: TGTGCCAGCGACCTCGGGGCCATTGCCAAAAACATTCAGTACTTC. Residues: CASDLGAIAKNIQYF.

This clone showed up just a few times. V is TRBV21-1 and J is TRBJ2-1; the D call TRBD1 from the table was never checked on the DNA. TRBV21-1 is a pseudogene segment. The CDR3 is 15 residues long. In nucleotides, the CDR3 is TGTGCCAGCAGCCAGGGACAGGGGGACTACAATGAGCAGTTCTTC. It specifies CASSQGQGDYNEQFF.

A few counts support this clone. The chain is built from TRBV28 and TRBJ2-2; 8 bases are a match to TRBD1. The CDR3 consists of 15 residues. V lost 6 bases and J lost 5; bases outside the gene matches: 8. The germline V gene has CDR1 MDHEN and CDR2 SYDVKM. CDR3: CASSFSGGWTGELFF. Here the CDR3 DNA reads TGTGCCAGCAGCTTCTCAGGGGGCTGGACCGGGGAGCTGTTTTTT.

The rearrangement joins TRBV18 to TRBJ1-2, with a weak D call TRBD1 (6 bases). V lost 5 bases to trimming and J lost 7 bases, with 14 bases between them. The germline V gene encodes CDR1 KGHSH and CDR2 LQKENI. This CDR3 is built from 13 residues. DNA of the CDR3: TGTGCCAGCTCAAGAGGGGGGCGCGGTGGCTACACCTTC. Translating it yields CASSRGGRGGYTF.

Ten or more counts support this clone. V and J are TRBV29-1 and TRBJ2-3, with D possibly being TRBD2 (6 bases). The CDR3 covers 13 residues. The V end was cut by 7 bases, the J end by 6 bases, with 17 bases between. Germline CDR1 reads SQVTM; CDR2 reads ANQGSEA. Here the CDR3 DNA reads TGCAGCGCTACCTACGGGGGAAGGGATACGCAGTATTTT. This gives the protein CSATYGGRDTQYF.

This clone was detected only a few times. This rearrangement joins TRBV29-1 to TRBJ2-1; possible D gene TRBD2, 6 bases. With 1 base removed from V and 6 bases from J, the gap between germline ends came to 10 bases. The CDR3 loop spans 13 amino acids. CDR1 and CDR2 from the germline V gene are SQVTM and ANQGSEA. The CDR3 DNA sequence: TGCAGCGTTGAAGCGCAGGGAGGCAATGAGCAGTTCTTC. Protein product: CSVEAQGGNEQFF.

This clone was seen many times. The chain carries TRBV28 and TRBJ1-1; D ambiguous. This CDR3 is 13 amino acids long. Trimming took 8 bases from V and 1 from J, leaving 11 bases between them. Per germline, CDR1 MDHEN and CDR2 SYDVKM. The CDR3 nucleotides are TGTGCCAGCCTTCCGGGAGAGAACACTGAAGCTTTCTTT. Its protein is CASLPGENTEAFF.

There are many counts of this clone. Other nucleotide sequences from this sample produce the same CDR3. This chain links TRBV28 with TRBJ2-1; D might be TRBD1 or TRBD2, each matching 6 bases. V was clipped by 2 bases and J by 0 bases, with 8 bases between them. Germline-derived CDR1 and CDR2 are MDHEN and SYDVKM. The length of the CDR3 is 15 residues. The CDR3: CASSLGGGSYNEQFF. CDR3 DNA sequence: TGTGCCAGCAGTTTAGGAGGGGGCTCCTACAATGAGCAGTTCTTC.

This clone was detected a few times. V gene TRBV28 combines with J gene TRBJ2-5; the D gene is possibly TRBD1 (5 bases). CDR1 and CDR2 from the germline V gene are MDHEN and SYDVKM. This CDR3 has 15 amino acids. Trimming took 5 bases from V and 5 from J, leaving 18 bases between them. CDR3 residues: CASSTQGQGTETQYF. The CDR3 coding sequence is TGTGCCAGCAGTACCCAAGGGCAGGGTACGGAGACCCAGTACTTC. Complete variable domain (other parts from reference TRBV28 and TRBJ2-5): DVKVTQSSRYLVKRTGEKVFLECVQDMDHENMFWYRQDPGLGLRLIYFSYDVKMKEKGDIPEGYSVSREKKERFSLILESASTNQTSMYLCASSTQGQGTETQYFGPGTRLLVL.

The chain's CDR3 is CAWSVGSYLYEQYF. In DNA form, the CDR3 reads TGTGCCTGGAGTGTTGGCTCCTACCTCTACGAGCAGTACTTC. The chain employs TRBV30 and TRBJ2-7; D call uncertain. Looked up from germline, CDR1 is GTSNPN and CDR2 is SVGIG (reference sequence). The CDR3 sequence is 14 residues long. Trimming pared 0 bases from V and 3 bases from J, leaving 12 bases between.

This clone was recorded many times. The chain combines TRBV11-2 with TRBJ1-5, with D possibly matching TRBD1 (5 bases). Germline-derived CDR1 and CDR2 are SGHAT and FQNNGV. There are 13 residues in the CDR3. V was clipped by 5 bases and J by 3 bases, with 8 bases between them. The CDR3 region is CASSPDNNQPQHF. The CDR3 region has the DNA TGTGCCAGCAGCCCGGACAACAATCAGCCCCAGCATTTT.

This clone was detected a few times. The chain recombines TRBV29-1 with TRBJ2-1, with 11 bases lining up with TRBD2. The germline CDR1 and CDR2 sequences are SQVTM and ANQGSEA. The junction had 7 bases not matched to a gene; V was cut back by 3 bases and J by 15 bases. The CDR3 consists of 12 residues. The CDR3 nucleotides are TGCAGCGTTGAGGGACTAGCGGATGGGCGGTTCTTC. This codes for CSVEGLADGRFF.

This CDR3 is CASSLDKGRLRAGANVLTF. The CDR3, as DNA: TGTGCCAGCAGCTTGGACAAGGGGAGATTACGGGCTGGGGCCAACGTCCTGACTTTC. The chain has TRBV5-4 and TRBJ2-6, with D tentatively TRBD1 or TRBD2 (5 bases each). The V end lost 0 bases, the J end lost 2 bases, and 18 bases lay between the germline ends. The CDR3 loop spans 19 amino acids. Germline-derived CDR1 and CDR2 are SGHNT and YYREEE (reference sequence). The full variable domain, completed using reference TRBV5-4 and TRBJ2-6, is ETGVTQSPTHLIKTRGQQVTLRCSSQSGHNTVSWYQQALGQGPQFIFQYYREEENGRGNFPPRFSGLQFPNYSSELNVNALELDDSALYLCASSLDKGRLRAGANVLTFGAGSRLTVL.

This chain links TRBV14 with TRBJ2-7, with D possibly called TRBD1 or TRBD2 (5 bases each). The length of the CDR3 is 16 residues. V lost 4 bases and J 2 bases, leaving 18 bases between the germline ends. The germline gives CDR1 SGHDN, CDR2 FVKESK. The CDR3 protein is CASSPGPPRATYEQYF. DNA of the CDR3: TGTGCCAGCAGCCCGGGACCGCCGAGGGCAACCTACGAGCAGTACTTC. The full variable domain, completed using reference TRBV14 and TRBJ2-7, is EAGVTQFPSHSVIEKGQTVTLRCDPISGHDNLYWYRRVMGKEIKFLLHFVKESKQDESGMPNNRFLAERTGGTYSTLKVQPAELEDSGVYFCASSPGPPRATYEQYFGPGTRLTVT.